This T cell receptor beta chain was retrieved from a study of T cell changes during pregnancy in multiple sclerosis. Repertoires were generated with immunoSEQ multiplex PCR, while TCRdb's copy carries only in-frame clones and drops some. Of about 44,000 clones in the sample, around 90% are singletons; the top ten hold roughly 0.67%. With 4 bases clipped from V and 6 bases from J, the junction kept 14 bases outside the gene matches. The CDR3 consists of 17 residues. The chain uses TRBV23-1 and TRBJ2-3; 9 bases fit TRBD2. TRBV23-1 is classed as an ORF, of uncertain function. The source was CD4+ T cells from peripheral blood mononuclear cells, collected in the first trimester of pregnancy. The receptor comes from a female donor with multiple sclerosis, enrolled in a pregnancy study. Here the CDR3 DNA reads TGCGCCAGCAGTCTGTGTGCTAGCGGGATTGTGGGGGATACGCAGTATTTT. Its translation is CASSLCASGIVGDTQYF.